This T cell receptor beta chain is from a study of identical twins. Through template switching, a universal primer site was introduced, and the cDNA contained unique molecular identifiers. MiXCR, applied by TCRdb to the 5' RACE reads, yields one record per CDR3 protein. This repertoire shows roughly 490,000 distinct CDR3 sequences, approximately 14% found once; its top ten account for approximately 0.98%. This clonotype was seen more than once but under ten times. The antigen is undetermined. The CDR3 extends over 12 amino acids. Germline CDR1 DFQATT, CDR2 SNEGSKA (reference sequence). Trimming took 3 bases from V and 7 from J, leaving 10 bases between them. Whole-study results and caveats: Out-of-frame alpha sequences shared between twins exhibited an excess of low generation probability.

The same sample was also studied in work on yellow fever vaccine responses in identical twins.

This chain connects TRBV20-1 to TRBJ2-1; D perhaps matches TRBD1 (6 bases). The sample comprised CD4+ T cells sorted from blood. The TCR was taken from a woman aged 18-29 years in good health. The CDR3 DNA reads TGCAGTGCTAGTAACAGGGCGAATGAGCAGTTCTTC. Translation gives CSASNRANEQFF.